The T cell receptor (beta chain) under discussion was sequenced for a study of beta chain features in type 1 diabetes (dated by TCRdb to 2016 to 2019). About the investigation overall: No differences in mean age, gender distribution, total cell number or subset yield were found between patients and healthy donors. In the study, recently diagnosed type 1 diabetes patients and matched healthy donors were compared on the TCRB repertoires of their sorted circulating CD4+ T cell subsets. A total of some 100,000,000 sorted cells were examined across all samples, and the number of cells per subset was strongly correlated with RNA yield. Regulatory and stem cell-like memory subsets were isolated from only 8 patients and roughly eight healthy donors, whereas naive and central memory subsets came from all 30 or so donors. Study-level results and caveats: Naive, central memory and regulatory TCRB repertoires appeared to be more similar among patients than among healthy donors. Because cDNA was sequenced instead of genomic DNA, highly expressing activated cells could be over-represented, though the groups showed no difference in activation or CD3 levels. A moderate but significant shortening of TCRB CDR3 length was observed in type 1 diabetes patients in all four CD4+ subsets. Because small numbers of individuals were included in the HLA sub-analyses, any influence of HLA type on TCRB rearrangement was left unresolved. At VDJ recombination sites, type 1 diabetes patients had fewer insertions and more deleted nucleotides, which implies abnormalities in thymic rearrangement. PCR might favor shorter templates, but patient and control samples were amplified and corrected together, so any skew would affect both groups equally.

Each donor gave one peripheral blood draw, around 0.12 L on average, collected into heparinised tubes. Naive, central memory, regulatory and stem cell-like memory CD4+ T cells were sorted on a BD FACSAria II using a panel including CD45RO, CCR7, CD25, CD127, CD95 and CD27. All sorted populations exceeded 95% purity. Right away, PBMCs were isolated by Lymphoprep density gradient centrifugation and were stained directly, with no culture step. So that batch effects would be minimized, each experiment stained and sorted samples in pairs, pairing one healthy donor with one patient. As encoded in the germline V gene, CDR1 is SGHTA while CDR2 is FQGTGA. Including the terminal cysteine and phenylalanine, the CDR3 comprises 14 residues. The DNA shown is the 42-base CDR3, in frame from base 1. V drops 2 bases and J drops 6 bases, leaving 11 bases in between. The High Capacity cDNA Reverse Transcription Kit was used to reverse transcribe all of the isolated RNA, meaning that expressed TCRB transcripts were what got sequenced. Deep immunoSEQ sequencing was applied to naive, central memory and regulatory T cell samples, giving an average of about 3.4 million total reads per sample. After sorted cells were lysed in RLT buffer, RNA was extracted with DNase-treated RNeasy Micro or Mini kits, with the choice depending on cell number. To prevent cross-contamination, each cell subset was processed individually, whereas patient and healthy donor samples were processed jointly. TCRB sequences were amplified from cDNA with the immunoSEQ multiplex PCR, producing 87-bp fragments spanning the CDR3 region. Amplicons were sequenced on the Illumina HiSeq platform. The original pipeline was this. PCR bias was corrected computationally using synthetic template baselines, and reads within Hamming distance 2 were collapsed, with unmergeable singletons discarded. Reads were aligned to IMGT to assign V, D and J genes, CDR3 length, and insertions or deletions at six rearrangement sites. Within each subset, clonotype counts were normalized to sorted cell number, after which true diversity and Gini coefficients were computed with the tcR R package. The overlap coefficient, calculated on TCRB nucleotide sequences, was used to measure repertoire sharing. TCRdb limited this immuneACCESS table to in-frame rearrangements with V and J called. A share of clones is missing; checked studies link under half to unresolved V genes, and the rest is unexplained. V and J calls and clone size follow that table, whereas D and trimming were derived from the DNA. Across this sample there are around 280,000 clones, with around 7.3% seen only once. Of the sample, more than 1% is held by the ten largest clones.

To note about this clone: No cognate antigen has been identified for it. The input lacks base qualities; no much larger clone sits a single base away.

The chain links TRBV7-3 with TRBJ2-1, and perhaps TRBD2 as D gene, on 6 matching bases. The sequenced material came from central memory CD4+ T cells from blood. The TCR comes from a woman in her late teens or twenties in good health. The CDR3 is CASSLAGLGNEQFF. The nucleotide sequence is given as TGTGCCAGCAGCTTAGCGGGACTGGGCAATGAGCAGTTCTTC. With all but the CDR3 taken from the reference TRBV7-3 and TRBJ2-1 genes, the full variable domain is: GAGVSQTPSNKVTEKGKYVELRCDPISGHTALYWYRQSLGQGPEFLIYFQGTGAADDSGLPNDRFFAVRPEGSVSTLKIQRTERGDSAVYLCASSLAGLGNEQFFGPGTRLTVL.